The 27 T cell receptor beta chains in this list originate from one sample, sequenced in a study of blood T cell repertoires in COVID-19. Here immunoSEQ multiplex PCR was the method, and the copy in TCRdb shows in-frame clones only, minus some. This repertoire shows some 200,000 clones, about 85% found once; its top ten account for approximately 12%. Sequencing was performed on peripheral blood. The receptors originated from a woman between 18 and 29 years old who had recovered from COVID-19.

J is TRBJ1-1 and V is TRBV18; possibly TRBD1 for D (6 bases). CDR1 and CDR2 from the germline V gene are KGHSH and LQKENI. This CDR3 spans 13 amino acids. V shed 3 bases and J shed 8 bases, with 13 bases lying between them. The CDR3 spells CASSPLPTGEAFF. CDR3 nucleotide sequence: TGTGCCAGCTCACCGTTGCCTACAGGGGAAGCTTTCTTT.

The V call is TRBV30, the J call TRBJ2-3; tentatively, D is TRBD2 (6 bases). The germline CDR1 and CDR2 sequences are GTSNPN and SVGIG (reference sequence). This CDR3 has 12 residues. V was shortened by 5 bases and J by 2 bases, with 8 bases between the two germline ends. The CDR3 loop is CAWAGFTDTQYF. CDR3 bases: TGTGCCTGGGCGGGGTTCACAGATACGCAGTATTTT.

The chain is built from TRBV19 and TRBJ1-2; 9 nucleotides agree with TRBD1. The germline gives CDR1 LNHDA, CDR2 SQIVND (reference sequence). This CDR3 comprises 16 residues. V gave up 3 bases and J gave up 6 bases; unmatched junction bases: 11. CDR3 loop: CASSIYGGQGTNGYTF. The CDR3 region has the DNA TGTGCCAGTAGTATCTATGGGGGACAGGGAACCAATGGCTACACCTTC.

CDR3 loop: CASSDKLPSDTQYF. In nucleotides, the CDR3 is TGTGCCAGCAGTGATAAGCTACCCTCGGATACGCAGTATTTT. The rearrangement uses TRBV2 and TRBJ2-3; D is unresolved. The V gene lost 3 bases and the J gene lost 6 bases, with 13 bases spanning the gap. The CDR3 loop spans 14 amino acids. CDR1 is SNHLY, CDR2 FYNNEI, per germline.

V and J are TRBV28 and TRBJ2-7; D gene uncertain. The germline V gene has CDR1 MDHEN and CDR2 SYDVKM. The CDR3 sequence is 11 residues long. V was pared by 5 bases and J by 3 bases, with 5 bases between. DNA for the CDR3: TGTGCCAGCAGTATCCGCTACGAGCAGTACTTC. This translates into CASSIRYEQYF.

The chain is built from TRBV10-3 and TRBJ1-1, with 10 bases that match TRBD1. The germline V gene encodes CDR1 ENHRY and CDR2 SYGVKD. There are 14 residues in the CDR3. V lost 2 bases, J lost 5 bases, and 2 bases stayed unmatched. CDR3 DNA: TGTGCCATCAGTGAGGGACAGGGGGGGACTGAAGCTTTCTTT. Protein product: CAISEGQGGTEAFF.

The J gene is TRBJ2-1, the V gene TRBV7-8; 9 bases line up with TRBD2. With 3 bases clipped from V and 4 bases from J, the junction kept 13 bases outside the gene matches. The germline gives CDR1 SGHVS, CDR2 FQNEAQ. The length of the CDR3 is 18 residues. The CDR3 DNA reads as TGTGCCAGCAGCTTCAACACCCCGACTAGCGGAGTTTACAATGAGCAGTTCTTC. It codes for CASSFNTPTSGVYNEQFF.

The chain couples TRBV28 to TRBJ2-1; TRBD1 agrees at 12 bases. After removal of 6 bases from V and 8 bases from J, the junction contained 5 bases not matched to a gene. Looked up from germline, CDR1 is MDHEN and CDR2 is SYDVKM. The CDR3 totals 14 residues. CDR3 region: CASSRDRGLYEQFF. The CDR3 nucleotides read TGTGCCAGCAGCCGGGACAGGGGGCTTTATGAGCAGTTCTTC.

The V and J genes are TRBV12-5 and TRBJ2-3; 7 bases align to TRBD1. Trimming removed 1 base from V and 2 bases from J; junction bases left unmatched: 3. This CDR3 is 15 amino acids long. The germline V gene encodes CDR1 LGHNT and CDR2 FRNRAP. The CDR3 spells CASGLGQGDTDTQYF. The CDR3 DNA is TGTGCTAGTGGTTTGGGACAGGGAGACACAGATACGCAGTATTTT.

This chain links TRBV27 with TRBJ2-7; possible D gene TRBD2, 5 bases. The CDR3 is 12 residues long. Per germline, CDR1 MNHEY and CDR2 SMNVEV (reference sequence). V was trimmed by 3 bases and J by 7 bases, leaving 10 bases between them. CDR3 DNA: TGTGCCAGCAGTTTCGCCCCGGGAGAGCAGTACTTC. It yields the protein CASSFAPGEQYF.

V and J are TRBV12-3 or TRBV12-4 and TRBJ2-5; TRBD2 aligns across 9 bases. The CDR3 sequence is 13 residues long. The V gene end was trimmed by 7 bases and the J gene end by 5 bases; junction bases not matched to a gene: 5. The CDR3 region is CASKAGGWETQYF. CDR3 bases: TGTGCCAGCAAGGCGGGAGGGTGGGAGACCCAGTACTTC.

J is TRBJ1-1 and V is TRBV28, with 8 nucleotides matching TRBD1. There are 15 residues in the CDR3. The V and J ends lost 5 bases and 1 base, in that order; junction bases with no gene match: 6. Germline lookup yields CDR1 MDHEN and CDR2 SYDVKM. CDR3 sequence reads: CASSHGGTGNTEAFF. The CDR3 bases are TGTGCCAGCAGTCACGGGGGGACAGGGAACACTGAAGCTTTCTTT.

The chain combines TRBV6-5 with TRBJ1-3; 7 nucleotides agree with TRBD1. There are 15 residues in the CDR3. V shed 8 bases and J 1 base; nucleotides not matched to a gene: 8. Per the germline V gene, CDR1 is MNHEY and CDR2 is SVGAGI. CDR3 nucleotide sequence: TGTGCCAGCGGGGGACCGGGACAGTCTGGAAACACCATATATTTT. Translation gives CASGGPGQSGNTIYF.

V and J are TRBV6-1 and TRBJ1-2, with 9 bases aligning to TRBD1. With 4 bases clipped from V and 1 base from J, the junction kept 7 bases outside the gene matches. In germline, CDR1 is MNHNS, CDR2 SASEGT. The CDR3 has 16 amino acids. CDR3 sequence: CASSGQPGQGNYGYTF. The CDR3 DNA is TGTGCCAGCAGTGGACAGCCGGGACAGGGTAACTATGGCTACACCTTC.

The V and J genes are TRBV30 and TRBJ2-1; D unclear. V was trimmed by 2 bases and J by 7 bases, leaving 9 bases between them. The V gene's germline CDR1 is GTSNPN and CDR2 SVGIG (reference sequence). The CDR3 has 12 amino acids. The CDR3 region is CAWSPGENEQFF. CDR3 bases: TGTGCCTGGAGTCCCGGAGAGAATGAGCAGTTCTTC.

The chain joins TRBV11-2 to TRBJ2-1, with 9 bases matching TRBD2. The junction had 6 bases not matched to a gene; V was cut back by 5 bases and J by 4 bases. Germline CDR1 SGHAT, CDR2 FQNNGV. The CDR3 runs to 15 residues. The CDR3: CASSRGTSRYNEQFF. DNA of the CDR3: TGTGCCAGCAGCCGCGGGACTAGCAGGTACAATGAGCAGTTCTTC.

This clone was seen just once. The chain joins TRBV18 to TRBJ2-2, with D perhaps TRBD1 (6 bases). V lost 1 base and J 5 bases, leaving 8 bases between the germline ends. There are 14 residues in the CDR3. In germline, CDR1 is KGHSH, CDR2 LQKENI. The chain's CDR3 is CASSPRQVTGELFF. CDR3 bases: TGTGCCAGCTCACCACGACAGGTGACCGGGGAGCTGTTTTTT.

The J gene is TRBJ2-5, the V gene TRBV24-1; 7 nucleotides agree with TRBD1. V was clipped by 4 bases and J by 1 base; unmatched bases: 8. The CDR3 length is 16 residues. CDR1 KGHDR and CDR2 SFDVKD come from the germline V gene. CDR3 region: CATSDLRQGPQETQYF. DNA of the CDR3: TGTGCCACCAGTGACTTAAGACAGGGCCCCCAAGAGACCCAGTACTTC.

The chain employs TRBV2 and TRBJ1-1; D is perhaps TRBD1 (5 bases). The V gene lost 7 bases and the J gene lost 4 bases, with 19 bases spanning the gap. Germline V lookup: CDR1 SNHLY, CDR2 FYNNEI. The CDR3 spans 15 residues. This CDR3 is CASTEGPTGGTEAFF. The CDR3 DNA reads TGTGCCAGCACCGAAGGCCCGACCGGGGGCACTGAAGCTTTCTTT.

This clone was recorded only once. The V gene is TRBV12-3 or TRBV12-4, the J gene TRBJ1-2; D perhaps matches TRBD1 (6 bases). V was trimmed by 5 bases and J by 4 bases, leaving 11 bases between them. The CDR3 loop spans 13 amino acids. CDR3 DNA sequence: TGTGCCAGCAGTGACAGGAGGACCTATGGCTACACCTTC. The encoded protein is CASSDRRTYGYTF.

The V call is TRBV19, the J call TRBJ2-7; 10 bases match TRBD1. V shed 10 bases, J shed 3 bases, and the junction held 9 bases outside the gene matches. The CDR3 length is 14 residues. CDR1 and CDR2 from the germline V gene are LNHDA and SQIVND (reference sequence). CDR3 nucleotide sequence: TGTGCCACCGGAAGCGGGACAGGGGACTACGAGCAGTACTTC. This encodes CATGSGTGDYEQYF.

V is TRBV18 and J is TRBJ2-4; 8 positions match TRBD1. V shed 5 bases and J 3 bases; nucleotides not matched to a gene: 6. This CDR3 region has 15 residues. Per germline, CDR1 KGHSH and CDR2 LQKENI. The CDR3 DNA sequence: TGTGCCAGCTCAGCCCAGACAGGGGACAAAAACATTCAGTACTTC. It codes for CASSAQTGDKNIQYF.

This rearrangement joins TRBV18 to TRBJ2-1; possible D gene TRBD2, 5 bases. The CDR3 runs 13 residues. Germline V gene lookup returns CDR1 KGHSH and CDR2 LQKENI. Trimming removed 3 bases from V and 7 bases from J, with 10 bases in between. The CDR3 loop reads CASSPPSGNEQFF. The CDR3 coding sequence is TGTGCCAGCTCACCTCCGTCGGGGAATGAGCAGTTCTTC.

CDR3 loop: CAWSAPGQGYEQYF. Here the CDR3 DNA reads TGTGCCTGGAGTGCCCCGGGACAGGGCTACGAGCAGTACTTC. The V and J genes are TRBV30 and TRBJ2-7; 9 bases are a match to TRBD1. The ends lost 1 base at V and 3 bases at J; junction bases unmatched: 4. The CDR3 contains 14 residues. Looked up from germline, CDR1 is GTSNPN and CDR2 is SVGIG (reference sequence).

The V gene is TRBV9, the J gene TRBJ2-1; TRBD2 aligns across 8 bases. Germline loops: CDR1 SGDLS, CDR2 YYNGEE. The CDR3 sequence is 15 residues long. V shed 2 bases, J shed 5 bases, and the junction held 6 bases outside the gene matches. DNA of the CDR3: TGTGCCAGCAGCGTTAGCGGGGCCCCCCACAATGAGCAGTTCTTC. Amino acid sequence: CASSVSGAPHNEQFF.

The CDR3 DNA sequence: TGTGCCAGCAGCCGGGACAGGGATCTTCTATTTGGCTACACCTTC. This codes for CASSRDRDLLFGYTF. The gene calls are TRBV5-5 and TRBJ1-2; TRBD1 aligns across 9 bases. Germline CDR1 reads SGHKS; CDR2 reads YYEKEE (reference sequence). V was pared by 4 bases and J by 7 bases, with 11 bases of the junction left unmatched. The CDR3 contains 15 residues.

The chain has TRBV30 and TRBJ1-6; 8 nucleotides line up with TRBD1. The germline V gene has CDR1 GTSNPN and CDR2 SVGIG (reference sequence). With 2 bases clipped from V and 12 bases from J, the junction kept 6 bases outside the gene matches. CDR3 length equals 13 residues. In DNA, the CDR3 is TGTGCCTGGAGTCGGGACAGGACTTTACCCCTCCACTTT. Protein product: CAWSRDRTLPLHF.